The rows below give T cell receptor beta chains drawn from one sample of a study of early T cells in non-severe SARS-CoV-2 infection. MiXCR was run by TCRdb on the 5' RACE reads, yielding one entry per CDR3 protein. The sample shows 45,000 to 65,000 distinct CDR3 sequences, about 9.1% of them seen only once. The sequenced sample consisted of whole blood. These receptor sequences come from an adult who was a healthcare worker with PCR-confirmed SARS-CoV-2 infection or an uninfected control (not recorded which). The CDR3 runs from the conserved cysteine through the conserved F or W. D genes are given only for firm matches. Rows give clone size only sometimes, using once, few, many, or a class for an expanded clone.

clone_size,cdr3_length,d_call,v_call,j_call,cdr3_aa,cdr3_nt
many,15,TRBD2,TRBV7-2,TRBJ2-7,CASSHSGGHNYEQYF,TGTGCCAGCAGTCACAGCGGGGGACATAACTACGAGCAGTACTTC
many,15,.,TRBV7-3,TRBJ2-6,CASSLEGTGANVLTF,TGTGCCAGCAGCTTAGAGGGAACTGGGGCCAACGTCCTGACTTTC
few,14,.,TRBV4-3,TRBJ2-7,CASSQDRASYEQYF,TGCGCCAGCAGCCAAGACAGGGCGTCCTACGAGCAGTACTTC
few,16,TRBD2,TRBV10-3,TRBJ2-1,CAISDRGGRAVGEQFF,TGTGCCATCAGTGATAGGGGCGGGAGGGCCGTCGGTGAGCAGTTCTTC
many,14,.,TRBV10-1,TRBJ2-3,CASSLHTSTDTQYF,TGCGCCAGCAGTCTACATACCAGCACAGATACGCAGTATTTT
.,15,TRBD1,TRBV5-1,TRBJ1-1,CASRRQGAGDTEAFF,TGCGCCAGCCGAAGACAGGGGGCTGGGGACACTGAAGCTTTCTTT
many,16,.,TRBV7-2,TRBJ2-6,CASSPGGHSGANVLTF,TGTGCCAGCAGCCCGGGGGGCCACTCTGGGGCCAACGTCCTGACTTTC
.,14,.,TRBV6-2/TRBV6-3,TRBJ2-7,CASSYGQSSYEQYF,TGTGCCAGCAGTTACGGACAGAGCTCCTACGAGCAGTACTTC
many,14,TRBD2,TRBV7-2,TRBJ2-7,CASSLGLASDEQYF,TGTGCCAGCAGCTTAGGACTAGCAAGCGACGAGCAGTACTTC
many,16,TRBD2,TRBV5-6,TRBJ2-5,CASSSPSGRDQETQYF,TGTGCCAGCAGCTCTCCCAGCGGGAGGGATCAAGAGACCCAGTACTTC
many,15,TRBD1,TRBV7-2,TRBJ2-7,CASSSGQANTYEQYF,TGTGCCAGCAGCTCCGGACAGGCGAATACCTACGAGCAGTACTTC
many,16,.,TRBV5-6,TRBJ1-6,CASSGQTGSYNSPLHF,TGTGCCAGCAGCGGCCAGACAGGATCCTATAATTCACCCCTCCACTTT
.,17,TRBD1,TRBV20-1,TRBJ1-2,CSARPWGDRVSNYGYTF,TGCAGTGCTAGGCCATGGGGCGACAGGGTTAGCAACTATGGCTACACCTTC
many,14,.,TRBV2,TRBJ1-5,CASSEAGGNQPQHF,TGTGCCAGCAGTGAAGCAGGGGGAAATCAGCCCCAGCATTTT
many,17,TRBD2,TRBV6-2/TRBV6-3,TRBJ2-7,CASLSGIVSRNTYEQYF,TGTGCCAGCCTTAGCGGGATTGTCAGCAGAAACACCTACGAGCAGTACTTC
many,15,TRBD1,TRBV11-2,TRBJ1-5,CASSLGDSSNQPQHF,TGTGCCAGCAGCTTAGGGGACAGCAGCAATCAGCCCCAGCATTTT
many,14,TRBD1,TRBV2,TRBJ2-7,CASSAGTASYEQYF,TGTGCCAGCAGTGCCGGGACAGCGTCCTACGAGCAGTACTTC
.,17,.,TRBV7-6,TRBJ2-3,CASSLRVGEQTTDTQYF,TGTGCCAGCAGCTTAAGGGTGGGAGAGCAGACCACAGATACGCAGTATTTT
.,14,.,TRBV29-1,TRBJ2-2,CSVSGAANTGELFF,TGCAGCGTTTCGGGCGCTGCGAACACCGGGGAGCTGTTTTTT
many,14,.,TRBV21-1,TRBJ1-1,CASTRQGKNTEAFF,TGTGCCAGCACCCGACAGGGGAAGAACACTGAAGCTTTCTTT
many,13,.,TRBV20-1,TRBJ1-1,CSARLDTLTEAFF,TGCAGTGCTAGGTTGGACACTCTCACTGAAGCTTTCTTT
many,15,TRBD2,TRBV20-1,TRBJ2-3,CSAFSGRLSTDTQYF,TGCAGTGCTTTTAGCGGGAGACTCAGCACAGATACGCAGTATTTT
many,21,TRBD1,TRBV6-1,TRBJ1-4,CASSEVFIRGTGGATNEKLFF,TGTGCCAGCAGTGAAGTTTTCATTCGCGGGACAGGGGGTGCAACTAATGAAAAACTGTTTTTT